These 29 T cell receptor beta chains originate from one sample sequenced in a study of blood T cell repertoires in COVID-19. Sequencing was performed with immunoSEQ multiplex PCR; in TCRdb, only in-frame clones are kept and a portion is missing. The table includes over 200,000 clones, over 80% detected once. Sequencing was carried out using PBMCs or T cells enriched from blood (not recorded which). The source is a woman in her 30s who had been exposed to COVID-19.

The chain uses TRBV2 and TRBJ1-1; perhaps TRBD1 as D (5 bases). Germline-derived CDR1 and CDR2 are SNHLY and FYNNEI. The V gene lost 3 bases and the J gene lost 6 bases, with 17 bases spanning the gap. This CDR3 has 15 residues. The CDR3 region is CASSDRGTRGAEAFF. In DNA form, the CDR3 reads TGTGCCAGCAGTGATCGGGGGACCAGAGGGGCTGAAGCTTTCTTT.

On this clone: The sample has other DNA sequences that encode this CDR3 too. The rearrangement uses TRBV7-2 and TRBJ1-1; D is unresolved. This CDR3 has 12 residues. V was clipped by 3 bases and J by 2 bases, with 4 bases between them. The germline gives CDR1 SGHTA, CDR2 FQGNSA. The CDR3 nucleotides read TGTGCCAGCAGCTTTATCAACACTGAAGCTTTCTTT. Protein product: CASSFINTEAFF.

This chain uses TRBV18 with TRBJ1-1; D might be TRBD1 (6 bases). Germline lookup yields CDR1 KGHSH and CDR2 LQKENI. V gave up 0 bases and J gave up 3 bases, with 11 bases separating them. The CDR3 sequence is 15 residues long. The CDR3 protein is CASSPPGQNYTEAFF. The CDR3 DNA sequence: TGTGCCAGCTCACCACCGGGACAAAATTACACTGAAGCTTTCTTT. The variable domain in full, completed from reference TRBV18 and TRBJ1-1, reads NAGVMQNPRHLVRRRGQEARLRCSPMKGHSHVYWYRQLPEEGLKFMVYLQKENIIDESGMPKERFSAEFPKEGPSILRIQQVVRGDSAAYFCASSPPGQNYTEAFFGQGTRLTVV.

The V call is TRBV12-3 or TRBV12-4, the J call TRBJ1-5; D is possibly TRBD1 (6 bases). The CDR3 contains 12 residues. Trimming pared 5 bases from V and 11 bases from J, leaving 13 bases between. The CDR3 sequence: CASSADRRTQHF. Here the CDR3 DNA reads TGTGCCAGCAGTGCCGACAGGCGGACCCAGCATTTT.

This clone was seen only once. The chain couples TRBV11-2 to TRBJ2-2, with D possibly TRBD2 on 6 matching bases. Per germline, CDR1 SGHAT and CDR2 FQNNGV. This CDR3 has 15 residues. The germline V and J ends were trimmed by 3 bases and 1 base, with 9 bases remaining between them. The CDR3 nucleotides are TGTGCCAGCAGCTTTAGCGGTAGGAACACCGGGGAGCTGTTTTTT. Translation gives CASSFSGRNTGELFF.

The V gene is TRBV11-2, the J gene TRBJ1-1, with D unclear. Trimming cost V 3 bases and J 0 bases, with 11 bases left between them. CDR1 and CDR2 from the germline V gene are SGHAT and FQNNGV. This CDR3 has 15 residues. This chain's CDR3 is CASSFKTQLNTEAFF. In nucleotides, the CDR3 is TGTGCCAGCAGCTTTAAGACACAATTGAACACTGAAGCTTTCTTT.

CDR3 residues: CASPRLVTF. In nucleotides, the CDR3 is TGTGCCAGCCCGAGATTGGTCACCTTC. V is TRBV12-3 or TRBV12-4 and J is TRBJ1-2; no clear D. V was shortened by 8 bases and J by 13 bases, with 11 bases between the two germline ends. This CDR3 comprises 9 residues.

The chain recombines TRBV16 with TRBJ1-5; D not certain. The CDR3 covers 13 residues. Germline CDR1 reads KGHSY; CDR2 reads FQNENV. V was cut by 4 bases and J by 7 bases, with 11 bases left in between. The CDR3: CASSPVGGQPQHF. The CDR3 DNA is TGTGCCAGCAGCCCAGTGGGAGGCCAGCCCCAGCATTTT.

The rearrangement links TRBV18 to TRBJ2-1; no firm D call. Germline CDR1 KGHSH, CDR2 LQKENI. This CDR3 is built from 12 residues. Between the trimmed V and J ends, which lost 4 bases and 10 bases, there was a span of 11 bases. This chain's CDR3 is CASSLYSPEQFF. CDR3 nucleotides: TGTGCCAGCTCACTATACTCCCCAGAGCAGTTCTTC.

With regard to this clone: Germline is not matched at one junction end, which may reflect a read error. V is TRBV19 and J is TRBJ2-3; a possible D gene is TRBD2 (7 bases). This CDR3 is built from 15 residues. CDR1 LNHDA and CDR2 SQIVND come from the germline V gene (reference sequence). In nucleotides, the CDR3 is TGCGCAGTACGGGGGCGGGCGGGAGCCCCAGATACGCAGTATTTT. Amino acid sequence: CAVRGRAGAPDTQYF.

This chain links TRBV2 with TRBJ1-2, with TRBD1 matching over 8 bases. Unmatched junction bases numbered 5, after V lost 1 base and J lost 7 bases. Germline V CDR1 and CDR2: SNHLY, FYNNEI. The CDR3 is 14 amino acids. The CDR3 region has the DNA TGTGCCAGCAGTGAAGACGCAGGGGGCCCTGGCTACACCTTC. It is translated as CASSEDAGGPGYTF.

The chain recombines TRBV19 with TRBJ1-5; 9 nucleotides line up with TRBD1. The V gene's germline CDR1 is LNHDA and CDR2 SQIVND (reference sequence). The CDR3 covers 15 residues. After removal of 6 bases from V and 2 bases from J, the junction contained 5 bases not matched to a gene. Here the CDR3 reads CASRDRGEGNQPQHF. CDR3 nucleotides: TGTGCCAGTAGGGACAGGGGTGAGGGCAATCAGCCCCAGCATTTT.

This rearrangement joins TRBV6-6 to TRBJ1-1; a weak D match, TRBD1 (5 bases). V lost 0 bases and J 4 bases, leaving 12 bases between the germline ends. The CDR3 runs to 15 residues. Germline-derived CDR1 and CDR2 are MNHNY and SVGAGI (reference sequence). In DNA form, the CDR3 reads TGTGCCAGCAGTTACTCCGCAGGGCCGGGCACTGAAGCTTTCTTT. The encoded protein is CASSYSAGPGTEAFF.

This chain joins TRBV6-5 and TRBJ1-1, with D possibly TRBD1 on 5 matching bases. This CDR3 contains 15 residues. CDR1 is MNHEY and CDR2 is SVGAGI in the germline V gene. The V and J ends lost 2 bases and 4 bases respectively, with 14 bases between them. CDR3 amino acids: CASSYTLRGVTEAFF. CDR3 DNA: TGTGCCAGCAGTTACACCCTACGGGGGGTCACTGAAGCTTTCTTT.

This clone was recorded only once. The chain employs TRBV9 and TRBJ2-3; 14 bases agree with TRBD2. Germline V gene lookup returns CDR1 SGDLS and CDR2 YYNGEE. This CDR3 has 18 amino acids. V shed 4 bases, J shed 4 bases, and the junction held 11 bases outside the gene matches. CDR3 sequence (DNA): TGTGCCAGCAGCCTCGGGACTAGCGGGAGAGGGTCCCCAGATACGCAGTATTTT. Translating it yields CASSLGTSGRGSPDTQYF.

V gene TRBV7-8 combines with J gene TRBJ2-7; TRBD1 might be the D (6 bases). CDR1 and CDR2 (germline): SGHVS, FQNEAQ. The V end lost 1 base, the J end lost 2 bases, and 12 bases lay between the germline ends. The CDR3 consists of 15 residues. This CDR3 is CASSLDRVKAYEQYF. Here the CDR3 DNA reads TGTGCCAGCAGCTTAGACAGGGTCAAGGCCTACGAGCAGTACTTC.

To note about this clone: The same CDR3 arises from other DNA sequences in this sample as well. The rearrangement uses TRBV12-3 or TRBV12-4 and TRBJ1-2; 8 bases line up with TRBD1. The CDR3 is made up of 13 amino acids. Trimming removed 6 bases from V and 4 bases from J; junction bases left unmatched: 4. The CDR3 reads CASSPDRGYGYTF. DNA of the CDR3: TGTGCCAGCAGCCCTGACAGGGGCTATGGCTACACCTTC.

This rearrangement joins TRBV6-5 to TRBJ1-5; possibly TRBD1 for D (5 bases). The CDR3 is made up of 14 amino acids. V was shortened by 0 bases and J by 6 bases, with 9 bases between the two germline ends. Per the germline V gene, CDR1 is MNHEY and CDR2 is SVGAGI. The CDR3 sequence is CASSYSAGIQPQHF. Here the CDR3 DNA reads TGTGCCAGCAGTTACTCTGCAGGGATTCAGCCCCAGCATTTT.

The rearrangement links TRBV24-1 to TRBJ2-2; TRBD1 matches 7 bases. Per germline, CDR1 KGHDR and CDR2 SFDVKD. V was pared by 3 bases and J by 4 bases, with 7 bases of the junction left unmatched. This CDR3 is built from 16 residues. The DNA for the CDR3 is TGTGCCACCAGTGATGCACAGGGGAGCGGCACCGGGGAGCTGTTTTTT. Its translation is CATSDAQGSGTGELFF.

The rearrangement joins TRBV10-3 to TRBJ1-5; a possible D gene is TRBD1 (5 bases). Germline V gene data show CDR1 as ENHRY and CDR2 as SYGVKD. Trimming shortened V by 7 bases and J by 6 bases, and 16 bases separated the two germline ends. The CDR3 loop spans 14 amino acids. The CDR3 reads CAINEDQGTQPQHF. The CDR3 nucleotides read TGTGCCATCAACGAGGATCAGGGCACTCAGCCCCAGCATTTT.

The V and J genes are TRBV7-2 and TRBJ1-3; no definite D call. The CDR3 sequence is 13 residues long. Germline V gives CDR1 SGHTA, CDR2 FQGNSA. Trimming shortened V by 0 bases and J by 4 bases, and 4 bases separated the two germline ends. The CDR3 bases are TGTGCCAGCAGCTTAGCAAGCGGAAACACCATATATTTT. Amino acids: CASSLASGNTIYF.

The rearrangement joins TRBV7-3 to TRBJ2-1; 14 bases line up with TRBD2. CDR3 size: 15 residues. The germline gives CDR1 SGHTA, CDR2 FQGTGA. Trimming took 4 bases from V and 7 from J; bases not matched to a gene: 3. For the CDR3, the DNA is TGTGCCAGCAGCTCGGGACTAGCGGGAGTGAATGAGCAGTTCTTC. It encodes CASSSGLAGVNEQFF.

The CDR3 DNA reads as TGCGCCAGCAGCTTGGCCCCAGGGGTGGGTGGACGGGTGCCTGAAGCTTTCTTT. Translating gives CASSLAPGVGGRVPEAFF. This chain uses TRBV5-1 with TRBJ1-1, with a possible D match to TRBD1 (6 bases). The germline V gene encodes CDR1 SGHRS and CDR2 YFSETQ. V was trimmed by 0 bases and J by 6 bases, leaving 24 bases between them. CDR3 length equals 18 residues.

The chain uses TRBV28 and TRBJ2-2; 7 nucleotides align to TRBD2. The J segment lost 4 bases and the V segment lost 3 bases, leaving 2 bases of the junction unmatched. Germline assignment: CDR1 MDHEN and CDR2 SYDVKM. This CDR3 contains 14 residues. The CDR3 DNA reads as TGTGCCAGCAGTTTTAGCGGGCGCACCGGGGAGCTGTTTTTT. It encodes CASSFSGRTGELFF.

This rearrangement joins TRBV6-2 or TRBV6-3 to TRBJ2-7; TRBD2 matches at 12 bases. This CDR3 contains 18 residues. V shed 2 bases and J 0 bases; nucleotides not matched to a gene: 8. From germline, CDR1 is MNHEY and CDR2 SVGEGT. The CDR3 loop reads CASSYEGLAGLISYEQYF. The CDR3 bases are TGTGCCAGCAGTTACGAGGGACTAGCGGGCCTGATCTCCTACGAGCAGTACTTC.

The rearrangement joins TRBV3-1 (or the pseudogene TRBV3-2) to TRBJ1-3; the D is unclear. Trimming removed 6 bases at V and 6 bases at J, with 6 bases between. CDR3 length: 11 amino acids. Germline V CDR1 and CDR2: LGHDT, YNNKEL (reference sequence). This CDR3 is CASSQINTIYF. The DNA of the CDR3 is TGTGCCAGCAGTCAGATAAACACCATATATTTT.

This chain uses TRBV5-1 with TRBJ1-2; TRBD1 is a possible D gene (5 bases). The CDR3 is made up of 13 amino acids. V lost 0 bases and J lost 7, with 10 bases in between. The germline gives CDR1 SGHRS, CDR2 YFSETQ. The DNA for the CDR3 is TGCGCCAGCAGCTTGGGCGGGGGTGTTGGCTACACCTTC. Translating gives CASSLGGGVGYTF.

The V and J genes are TRBV23-1 and TRBJ2-5, with 13 bases fitting TRBD2. TRBV23-1 is placed among ORFs of uncertain function. Germline trimming cut 2 bases from V and 7 bases from J; bases unmatched to any gene: 13. The CDR3 spans 18 residues. CDR3 amino acids: CASSQPGTSGAFAGTQYF. CDR3 in DNA: TGCGCCAGCAGTCAACCCGGGACTAGCGGGGCCTTTGCGGGGACCCAGTACTTC.

This clone was detected only once. In the same sample, other DNA sequences code for this CDR3. The DNA of the CDR3 is TGTGCCAGCAGCTTCGGCGGGGGTTACAATGAGCAGTTCTTC. This codes for CASSFGGGYNEQFF. The V call is TRBV7-3, the J call TRBJ2-1; 7 bases map to TRBD2. The ends lost 3 bases at V and 4 bases at J; junction bases unmatched: 3. CDR3 length: 14 amino acids. Germline-derived CDR1 and CDR2 are SGHTA and FQGTGA.